The count of the clone carrying this T cell receptor beta chain is one. The antigen is undetermined. One entry per CDR3 protein results from TCRdb running MiXCR on the reads. The sample lists hundreds of thousands of distinct CDR3 sequences, around 24% seen once, with less than 10% in the top ten. CDR3 size: 17 residues. Trimming removed 3 bases from V and 1 base from J, with 13 bases in between. This specimen belongs to a study of T cell repertoires in cytomegalovirus infection. Overall study: From public TCR beta signatures came an indication of both CMV infection and matching HLA type. Findings and caveats of the study: CMV-specific TCR beta clonotypes restricted by HLA-C were the ones dominating the ex vivo response. The study identified carriers of CMV plus the relevant HLA from cumulative public TCR beta family frequency.

This chain links TRBV12-3 or TRBV12-4 with TRBJ2-6; no clear D. Sequences were obtained from CD8+ T cells from PBMCs. This TCR derives from a human donor in good health (CMV status not recorded). Some clones in this sample may be carry-over from other donors' samples. CDR3 residues: CASSFVHSNSGANVLTF. CDR3 DNA: TGTGCCAGCAGTTTTGTCCACTCGAATTCTGGGGCCAACGTCCTGACTTTC.